The T cell receptor (beta chain) under discussion was sequenced for a study of identical twins. General study points: Compared with unrelated sharing, twin-shared out-of-frame alpha sequences had more low-probability sequences.

One entry per CDR3 protein results from TCRdb running MiXCR on the 5' RACE reads. This table holds fewer than 650,000 distinct CDR3 sequences, less than 9% found once. Trimming shortened V by 4 bases and J by 5 bases, and 15 bases separated the two germline ends. Germline V CDR1 and CDR2: SGDLS, YYNGEE. The CDR3 loop spans 14 amino acids. To note about this clonotype: Its antigen is not identified.

The same sample was also used in a study of yellow fever vaccine responses in identical twins.

The chain is built from TRBV9 and TRBJ2-5, with D tentatively TRBD2 (6 bases). The receptor was derived from a woman aged 18-29 years in good health. Material for sequencing was PBMCs. In DNA form, the CDR3 reads TGTGCCAGCAGCCCGCAACTAGCTTACGAGACCCAGTACTTC. This translates into CASSPQLAYETQYF.